This T cell receptor beta chain was obtained from a study of blood T cell repertoires in COVID-19 (dated by TCRdb to 2018 to 2020). With regard to the full study: The collaborator samples originated in the United States, Italy and Spain and spanned the acute and convalescent phases of COVID-19. The prospective study material was composed of cDNA or gDNA derived from T cells, B-cell-depleted T cells, or PBMCs. Deeply sampled blood TCRbeta repertoires from subjects exposed to, actively infected with, or recovered from COVID-19 were included in the dataset. A freely available public database, intended as a resource for researchers studying the immune response to SARS-CoV-2, is where the repertoires were released. The samples were drawn from the first 160 participants of the ongoing ImmuneRACE study and from 1,254 subjects provided by 6 global collaborators. The sample metadata nearly always contained a de-identified subject ID, COVID-19 status, age in years and sex. Where HLA class I and class II types were available, the types were taken from metadata supplied by the sample provider, not from assay-based typing.

The collaborating institutions used their own protocols to collect whole blood in K2EDTA tubes. For TCRbeta analysis, collaborator samples were shipped as frozen whole blood, as isolated PBMCs, or as DNA extracted from either sample type. TCRbeta CDR3 regions were amplified from genomic DNA by means of the immunoSEQ Assay, a bias-controlled multiplex PCR. From the authors' description of their analysis: The number of nucleated cells in each sample was estimated by amplification of reference gene primers within the assay. To quantify the absolute abundance of each unique TCRbeta CDR3 rearrangement, sequence reads were collapsed and filtered. For each sample, productive Simpson clonality was calculated by taking the square root of Simpson's diversity index across productive rearrangements. The immuneACCESS repertoire file appears here via TCRdb, limited to in-frame rearrangements. These files lack a portion of the clones; in checked studies, under half of the deficit traces to unresolved V genes, and the cause of the others is not known. V, J and clone size derive from that table, while D and trimming were established from the DNA sequence. Present in this sample are more than 95,000 clones, around 88% of which were seen just once. Jointly, the top ten make up about 3% of the sample.

The paper as a whole reports these results and caveats: The amount of clinical and demographic metadata varied by source and participant and was provided uncurated.

For CDR1 and CDR2, the germline V gene (reference sequence) lists MNHEY and SMNVEV. Here V drops 6 bases and J drops 5 bases, and the junction holds 14 bases not matched to any gene. The CDR3 sequence holds 16 residues, the cysteine and phenylalanine included. Only the CDR3 DNA is retained, 48 bases long and in frame from the first base. In regard to this clone: Its antigen specificity is not known. The record has no base qualities; no much larger clone is one base away.

The chain employs TRBV27 and TRBJ2-5, with 8 central nucleotides matching TRBD2. The sequence derives from a human donor in a cohort sampled during active COVID-19. What was sequenced was peripheral blood. The DNA sequence follows: TGTGCCAGCAGAGATTATGAAGCGGGAGTTGGGGAGACCCAGTACTTC. It specifies CASRDYEAGVGETQYF.